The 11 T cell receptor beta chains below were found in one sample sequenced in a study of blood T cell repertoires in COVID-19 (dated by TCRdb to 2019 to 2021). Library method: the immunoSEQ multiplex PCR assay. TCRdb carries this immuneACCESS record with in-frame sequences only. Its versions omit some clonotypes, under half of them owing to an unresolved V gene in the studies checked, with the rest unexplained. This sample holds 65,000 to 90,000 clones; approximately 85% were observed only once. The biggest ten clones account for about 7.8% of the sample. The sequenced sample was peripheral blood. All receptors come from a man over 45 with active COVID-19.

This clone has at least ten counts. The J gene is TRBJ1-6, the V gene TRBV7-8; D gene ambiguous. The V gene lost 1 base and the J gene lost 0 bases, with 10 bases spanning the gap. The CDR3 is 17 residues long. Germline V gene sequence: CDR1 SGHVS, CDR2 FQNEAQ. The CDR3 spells CASSLVAGSSYNSPLHF. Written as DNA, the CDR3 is TGTGCCAGCAGCTTAGTGGCGGGGAGCTCCTATAATTCACCCCTCCACTTT.

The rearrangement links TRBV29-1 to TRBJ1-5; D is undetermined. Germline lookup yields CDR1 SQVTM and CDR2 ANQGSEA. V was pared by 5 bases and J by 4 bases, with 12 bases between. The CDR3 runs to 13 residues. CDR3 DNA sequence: TGCAGCGTTCTAACGGACTTTAATCAGCCCCAGCATTTT. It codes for CSVLTDFNQPQHF.

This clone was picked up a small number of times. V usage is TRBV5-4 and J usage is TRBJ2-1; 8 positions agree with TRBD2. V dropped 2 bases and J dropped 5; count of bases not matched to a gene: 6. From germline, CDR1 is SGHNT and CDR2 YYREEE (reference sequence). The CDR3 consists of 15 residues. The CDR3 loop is CASSFPGTRNNEQFF. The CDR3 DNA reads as TGTGCCAGCAGCTTTCCTGGGACTAGGAACAATGAGCAGTTCTTC.

The CDR3, as DNA: TGTGCCAGCAGCTTGGGCGTGAACAGGGACACCGGGGAGCTGTTTTTT. This codes for CASSLGVNRDTGELFF. This chain uses TRBV5-6 with TRBJ2-2; weak D call: TRBD1 (6 bases). CDR1 and CDR2 from the germline V gene are SGHDT and YYEEEE. Trimming removed 0 bases at V and 3 bases at J, with 12 bases between. The CDR3 is made up of 16 amino acids.

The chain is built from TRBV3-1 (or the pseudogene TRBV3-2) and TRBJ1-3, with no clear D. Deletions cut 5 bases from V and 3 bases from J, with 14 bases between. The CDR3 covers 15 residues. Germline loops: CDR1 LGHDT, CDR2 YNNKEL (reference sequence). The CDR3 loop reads CASSWAGRSGNTIYF. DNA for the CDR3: TGTGCCAGCAGCTGGGCCGGAAGAAGTGGAAACACCATATATTTT.

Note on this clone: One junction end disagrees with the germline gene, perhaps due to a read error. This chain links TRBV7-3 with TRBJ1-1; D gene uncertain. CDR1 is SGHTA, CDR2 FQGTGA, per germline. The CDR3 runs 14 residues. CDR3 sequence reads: CASSLTGQAGAEVF. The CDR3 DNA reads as TGTGCCAGCAGCTTAACGGGCCAGGCGGGCGCGGAGGTCTTT.

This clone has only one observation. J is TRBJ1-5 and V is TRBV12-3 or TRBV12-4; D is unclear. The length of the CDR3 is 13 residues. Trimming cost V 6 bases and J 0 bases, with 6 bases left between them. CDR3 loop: CASRADSNQPQHF. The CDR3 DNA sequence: TGTGCCAGCAGGGCGGATAGCAATCAGCCCCAGCATTTT.

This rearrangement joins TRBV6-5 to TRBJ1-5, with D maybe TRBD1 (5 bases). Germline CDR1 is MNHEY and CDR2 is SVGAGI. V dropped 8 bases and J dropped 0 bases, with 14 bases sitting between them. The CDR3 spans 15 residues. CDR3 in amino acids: CASAYQGNSNQPQHF. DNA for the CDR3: TGTGCCAGCGCTTACCAGGGAAATAGCAATCAGCCCCAGCATTTT.

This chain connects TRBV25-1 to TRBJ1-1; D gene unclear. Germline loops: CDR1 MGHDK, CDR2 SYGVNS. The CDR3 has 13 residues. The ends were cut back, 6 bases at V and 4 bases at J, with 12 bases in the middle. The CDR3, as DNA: TGTGCCAGCAGCCTAGAAGGTGTCACTGAAGCTTTCTTT. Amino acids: CASSLEGVTEAFF.

The CDR3 sequence: CASSGGLAGGVAGANVLTF. The CDR3 DNA follows: TGTGCCAGCAGCGGGGGACTAGCGGGAGGAGTAGCTGGGGCCAACGTCCTGACTTTC. This chain links TRBV7-8 with TRBJ2-6; 15 bases are a match to TRBD2. CDR1 SGHVS and CDR2 FQNEAQ come from the germline V gene. Losses at the gene ends were 5 bases for V and 2 bases for J; bases not matched to a gene: 7. The CDR3 spans 19 residues.

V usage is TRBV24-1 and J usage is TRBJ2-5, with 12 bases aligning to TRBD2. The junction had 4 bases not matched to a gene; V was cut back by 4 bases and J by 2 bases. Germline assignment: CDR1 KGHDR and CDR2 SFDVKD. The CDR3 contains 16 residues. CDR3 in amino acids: CATSERTSGEQETQYF. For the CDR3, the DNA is TGTGCCACCAGTGAAAGGACTAGCGGGGAACAAGAGACCCAGTACTTC.